This record covers a single T cell receptor beta chain. The same CDR3 also results from other DNA sequences found in this sample. As handled by the study authors: Amplifying reference gene primers gave estimates of nucleated cell counts. The repertoire was sequenced with immunoSEQ multiplex PCR; TCRdb's copy has only in-frame clones and lacks some. V and J calls plus clone size are reproduced from that table; the DNA served to infer D and trimming. The sample has under 450,000 clones, approximately 77% seen once. This entry comes from a study of blood T cell repertoires in COVID-19. Study background: Both acute and convalescent COVID-19 samples were obtained from the United States, Italy and Spain. In each case, the material was cDNA or gDNA derived from T cells, B-cell-depleted T cells, or PBMCs.

The CDR3 has 13 residues. Germline V gene data show CDR1 as SQVTM and CDR2 as ANQGSEA. The V end lost 4 bases, the J end lost 0 bases, and 7 bases lay between the germline ends. The sample consisted of peripheral blood. The rearrangement links TRBV29-1 to TRBJ2-1, with a tentative D call TRBD2 (5 bases). This TCR came from a human donor with acute or convalescent COVID-19. The donor label of this sample is uncertain. The CDR3: CSVGGSSYNEQFF. The CDR3 nucleotides are TGCAGCGTTGGAGGGAGCTCCTACAATGAGCAGTTCTTC.